These T cell receptor beta chains were read from a single sample in a study of vaccination and CD4 T cells after COVID-19. Each CDR3 protein is one row after TCRdb ran MiXCR on the PCR reads. The table lists about 15,000 distinct CDR3 sequences, about four fifths of them singletons. Which antigens these TCRs recognize remains unknown. The sample here was CD4+ T cells from blood, cultured in vitro, taken after SARS-CoV-2 vaccination. These receptors all stem from a human donor who received a COVID-19 vaccine. Both conserved end residues are part of each CDR3. Fields, in order: J gene, D gene, clone size, V gene, CDR3 length, CDR3 protein, CDR3 DNA. D genes are given only for firm matches. Rows may omit the clone size; those that give it use once, few, many or a size class.

j_gene: TRBJ1-1
d_gene: TRBD1
abundance: few
v_gene: TRBV6-1
len: 14
CDR3aa: CASKWMTGGDEAFF
CDR3nt: TGTGCCAGCAAGTGGATGACAGGGGGCGATGAAGCTTTCTTT

j_gene: TRBJ2-1
d_gene: NA
abundance: NA
v_gene: TRBV5-1
len: 13
CDR3aa: CASSLTRGDEQFF
CDR3nt: TGCGCCAGCAGCTTGACTAGGGGGGATGAGCAGTTCTTC

j_gene: TRBJ2-7
d_gene: NA
abundance: NA
v_gene: TRBV6-1
len: 14
CDR3aa: CASSPLALGNEQYF
CDR3nt: TGTGCCAGCAGCCCTCTGGCCCTGGGGAACGAGCAGTACTTC

j_gene: TRBJ2-1
d_gene: TRBD2
abundance: NA
v_gene: TRBV20-1
len: 17
CDR3aa: CSARDPRLAGGENEQFF
CDR3nt: TGCAGTGCTAGAGATCCCAGACTAGCGGGGGGTGAAAATGAGCAGTTCTTC

j_gene: TRBJ2-3
d_gene: NA
abundance: NA
v_gene: TRBV3-1
len: 15
CDR3aa: CASSPHPGLTDTQYF
CDR3nt: TGTGCCAGCAGCCCCCACCCAGGATTAACAGATACGCAGTATTTT

j_gene: TRBJ1-2
d_gene: NA
abundance: NA
v_gene: TRBV6-1
len: 14
CDR3aa: CASTLPGDNYGYTF
CDR3nt: TGTGCCAGCACCTTACCGGGGGACAACTATGGCTACACCTTC

j_gene: TRBJ1-5
d_gene: NA
abundance: NA
v_gene: TRBV6-1
len: 14
CDR3aa: CASSVDRPNQPQHF
CDR3nt: TGTGCCAGCAGTGTGGACCGACCCAATCAGCCCCAGCATTTT

j_gene: TRBJ1-1
d_gene: TRBD1
abundance: NA
v_gene: TRBV20-1
len: 13
CDR3aa: CSALGTGNTEAFF
CDR3nt: TGCAGTGCTCTTGGGACAGGGAACACTGAAGCTTTCTTT

j_gene: TRBJ2-3
d_gene: TRBD2
abundance: NA
v_gene: TRBV20-1
len: 19
CDR3aa: CSATAWRTSGGSSTDTQYF
CDR3nt: TGCAGTGCTACAGCTTGGAGGACTAGCGGGGGTTCCAGCACAGATACGCAGTATTTT

j_gene: TRBJ1-2
d_gene: NA
abundance: few
v_gene: TRBV2
len: 13
CDR3aa: CASSDDRTYGYTF
CDR3nt: TGTGCCAGCAGTGATGACAGGACATATGGCTACACCTTC

j_gene: TRBJ2-1
d_gene: NA
abundance: NA
v_gene: TRBV2
len: 13
CDR3aa: CASSEESEGQQFF
CDR3nt: TGTGCCAGCAGTGAAGAGTCAGAGGGGCAGCAGTTCTTC

j_gene: TRBJ2-7
d_gene: NA
abundance: NA
v_gene: TRBV27
len: 16
CDR3aa: CASSLSIWAGTYEQYF
CDR3nt: TGTGCCAGCAGTTTATCGATATGGGCAGGGACCTACGAGCAGTACTTC

j_gene: TRBJ1-5
d_gene: TRBD1
abundance: NA
v_gene: TRBV6-2/TRBV6-3
len: 18
CDR3aa: CASSYPARPGTGYQPQHF
CDR3nt: TGTGCCAGCAGTTACCCCGCCAGGCCCGGGACAGGGTATCAGCCCCAGCATTTT

j_gene: TRBJ2-5
d_gene: NA
abundance: NA
v_gene: TRBV7-8
len: 14
CDR3aa: CASSLGRGAETQYF
CDR3nt: TGTGCCAGCAGCTTAGGACGGGGGGCGGAGACCCAGTACTTC

j_gene: TRBJ1-5
d_gene: TRBD1
abundance: NA
v_gene: TRBV7-2
len: 14
CDR3aa: CASKTGGQNQPQHF
CDR3nt: TGTGCCAGCAAAACAGGGGGCCAGAATCAGCCCCAGCATTTT

j_gene: TRBJ2-4
d_gene: TRBD2
abundance: NA
v_gene: TRBV7-2
len: 18
CDR3aa: CASSLVSRRGASKNIQYF
CDR3nt: TGTGCCAGCAGCTTAGTTTCCAGGCGGGGGGCTTCCAAAAACATTCAGTACTTC

j_gene: TRBJ2-3
d_gene: NA
abundance: NA
v_gene: TRBV5-4
len: 14
CDR3aa: CASSLLQAADTQYF
CDR3nt: TGTGCCAGCAGCTTGTTACAAGCAGCAGATACGCAGTATTTT

j_gene: TRBJ1-6
d_gene: TRBD1
abundance: NA
v_gene: TRBV30
len: 14
CDR3aa: CAWSVQGANSPLHF
CDR3nt: TGTGCCTGGAGTGTACAGGGGGCTAACTCACCCCTCCACTTT

j_gene: TRBJ2-5
d_gene: NA
abundance: NA
v_gene: TRBV10-1
len: 13
CDR3aa: CASSEDWKETQYF
CDR3nt: TGCGCCAGCAGTGAGGACTGGAAAGAGACCCAGTACTTC

j_gene: TRBJ2-5
d_gene: NA
abundance: few
v_gene: TRBV2
len: 13
CDR3aa: CASSGDLGETQYF
CDR3nt: TGTGCCAGCAGTGGGGATTTAGGAGAGACCCAGTACTTC

j_gene: TRBJ2-7
d_gene: TRBD1
abundance: NA
v_gene: TRBV19
len: 12
CDR3aa: CASTGQGDEQYF
CDR3nt: TGTGCCAGTACTGGACAGGGTGACGAGCAGTACTTC

j_gene: TRBJ2-5
d_gene: NA
abundance: NA
v_gene: TRBV6-5
len: 11
CDR3aa: CASSYRETQYF
CDR3nt: TGTGCCAGCAGTTACAGAGAGACCCAGTACTTC